This T cell receptor (beta chain) was sequenced during a study of graft-versus-host responses after intestinal transplantation. A word on this clone: This specimen includes other DNA sequences encoding the same CDR3.

CDR3 length: 15 residues. Trimming at V came to 2 bases and at J to 7 bases, leaving 9 bases not matched to a gene. CDR1 MNHEY and CDR2 SVGAGI come from the germline V gene. Profiled with immunoSEQ multiplex PCR; TCRdb holds only in-frame clones, not every one. Among fewer than 75,000 clones, approximately 90% were seen once, and the ten largest hold less than 2%. The input for sequencing was PBMCs, taken 26 days after transplant. This receptor was obtained from a human patient who received an intestinal transplant, so some T cells may come from the graft donor. V gene TRBV6-5 combines with J gene TRBJ2-7; TRBD2 agrees at 9 bases. The CDR3 loop is CASSYEAGGPGEQYF. CDR3 coding DNA: TGTGCCAGCAGTTACGAGGCGGGAGGGCCGGGTGAGCAGTACTTC.